The 11 T cell receptor beta chains reported below all come from one sample, sequenced in a study of blood T cells in healthy people across ages. Alongside a J-beta primer mix, a sample-barcoded 5' primer served in a second PCR lasting roughly 7 to 12 cycles. TCRdb used MiXCR to reprocess the 5' RACE reads, holding one entry per CDR3 protein. The table lists hundreds of thousands of distinct CDR3 sequences, approximately 39% of them singletons. Sequencing was done on a sample of blood. The receptors come from a woman in her sixties or seventies in good health.

This clonotype was detected many times. The chain joins TRBV29-1 to TRBJ2-7; D may be TRBD1 or TRBD2 (6 bases each). Trimming pared 2 bases from V and 4 bases from J, leaving 15 bases between. The CDR3 covers 14 residues. Germline CDR1 reads SQVTM; CDR2 reads ANQGSEA. CDR3 sequence reads: CSVERRGQLYEQYF. The CDR3 DNA follows: TGCAGCGTTGAAAGGAGGGGACAACTTTACGAGCAGTACTTC.

The gene calls are TRBV19 and TRBJ2-1, with D uncertain. Trimming removed 0 bases from V and 9 bases from J, with 9 bases in between. Germline V gives CDR1 LNHDA, CDR2 SQIVND (reference sequence). The CDR3 is 13 residues long. CDR3 sequence (DNA): TGTGCCAGTAGTATAGATAAAGGGATTGAGCAGTTCTTC. Its protein product is CASSIDKGIEQFF.

The chain links TRBV18 to TRBJ1-2; TRBD1 matches 7 bases. CDR3 length equals 17 residues. From germline, CDR1 is KGHSH and CDR2 LQKENI. The V gene end was trimmed by 0 bases and the J gene end by 7 bases; junction bases not matched to a gene: 14. The CDR3 region is CASSPPDRVSIFGGYTF. The CDR3 nucleotides read TGTGCCAGCTCACCACCCGACAGGGTCTCCATATTTGGTGGCTACACCTTC.

The genes are TRBV7-9 and TRBJ2-5; TRBD1 matches at 7 bases. The CDR3 length is 15 residues. Germline V CDR1 and CDR2: SEHNR, FQNEAQ (reference sequence). V trimming: 5 bases; J trimming: 4 bases; junction bases outside the gene matches: 10. CDR3 coding DNA: TGTGCCAGCAGCCCGCCCGTCCGACAGGGAGAGACCCAGTACTTC. This sequence encodes CASSPPVRQGETQYF.

This clonotype was seen more than once but under ten times. The V call is TRBV14, the J call TRBJ2-3, with D possibly matching TRBD2 (6 bases). With 1 base removed from V and 0 bases from J, the gap between germline ends came to 11 bases. Germline V gives CDR1 SGHDN, CDR2 FVKESK. This CDR3 contains 16 residues. CDR3 protein: CASSQAEGYSTDTQYF. As DNA, the CDR3 is TGTGCCAGCAGCCAAGCGGAGGGCTACAGCACAGATACGCAGTATTTT.

The genes are TRBV6-6 and TRBJ2-1; D is perhaps TRBD2 (6 bases). The CDR3 has 14 residues. CDR1 is MNHNY and CDR2 is SVGAGI in the germline V gene (reference sequence). V was pared by 6 bases and J by 5 bases, with 14 bases between. The CDR3 loop reads CASSTGLQNNEQFF. The CDR3 nucleotides are TGTGCCAGCAGCACGGGACTTCAAAACAATGAGCAGTTCTTC.

This rearrangement joins TRBV20-1 to TRBJ2-4; no firm D call. Germline assignment: CDR1 DFQATT and CDR2 SNEGSKA (reference sequence). V lost 1 base to trimming and J lost 5 bases, with 6 bases between them. The CDR3 sequence is 12 residues long. Written as DNA, the CDR3 is TGCAGTGCTAGAGGCAGCGAAAACATTCAGTACTTC. It translates to CSARGSENIQYF.

This clonotype has a handful of counts. The rearrangement joins TRBV29-1 to TRBJ1-2, with 10 bases that match TRBD1. This CDR3 region has 13 residues. CDR1 SQVTM and CDR2 ANQGSEA come from the germline V gene. V lost 7 bases and J lost 7; bases outside the gene matches: 9. The CDR3 sequence: CSAPGDRGGGYTF. The CDR3 nucleotides are TGCAGCGCCCCCGGGGACAGGGGTGGTGGCTACACCTTC.

This clonotype was counted only a few times. The genes are TRBV7-2 and TRBJ2-3; D uncertain. V gave up 4 bases and J gave up 6 bases, with 14 bases separating them. This CDR3 has 14 amino acids. Germline CDR1 is SGHTA and CDR2 is FQGNSA. CDR3 DNA sequence: TGTGCCAGCAGCTCCGGCCGGGCCAGCGATACGCAGTATTTT. This gives the protein CASSSGRASDTQYF.

A few counts support this clonotype. The CDR3 DNA follows: TGTGCCAGCAGTAAAACAGGGCGGGAGCAGTACTTC. It codes for CASSKTGREQYF. J is TRBJ2-7 and V is TRBV11-2; TRBD1 is a possible D gene (6 bases). This CDR3 is 12 amino acids long. The V end was cut by 6 bases, the J end by 7 bases, with 13 bases between. In germline, CDR1 is SGHAT, CDR2 FQNNGV.

The chain is built from TRBV2 and TRBJ2-7; D remains ambiguous. V lost 1 base, J lost 5 bases, and 15 bases lay in between. CDR1 is SNHLY and CDR2 is FYNNEI in the germline V gene. The CDR3 loop spans 15 amino acids. CDR3 bases: TGTGCCAGCAGTGAAGGGGCGAGCAGCCGAAACGAGCAGTACTTC. Protein product: CASSEGASSRNEQYF.